This T cell receptor (beta chain) was obtained from a study of T cell responses to AZD1222 COVID-19 vaccine. Study context: It was second doses at about 4 or about 12 weeks that were pooled.

This table comes from immunoSEQ multiplex PCR, and its TCRdb copy is limited to in-frame clones, with some not included. Of about 130,000 clones listed, around 94% are singletons. Study-wide points: The study sampled repertoires only after the peak T cell response. Across the whole spike, CD4 TCRs peaked at regions 160-218 and 743-854. Reports say nearly half of spike-specific TCRs go after unmutated variant regions.

Germline V lookup: CDR1 SQVTM, CDR2 ANQGSEA. The CDR3 runs to 14 residues. The V and J ends lost 0 bases and 10 bases, in that order; junction bases with no gene match: 11. About this clone itself: Its antigen is not identified.

The sequence was collected from an adult in good health. The rearrangement uses TRBV29-1 and TRBJ1-1; 7 bases line up with TRBD1. The sample here was peripheral blood, taken on day 0 of AZD1222 vaccination. CDR3 sequence: CSVEDRRQGDGAFF. The DNA for the CDR3 is TGCAGCGTTGAAGACCGCCGACAGGGTGACGGAGCTTTCTTT.